These 23 T cell receptor beta chains share one sample of origin, sequenced in a study of cytomegalovirus exposure and HLA in healthy donors (dated by TCRdb to the late 2010s). Preparation of the library involved the immunoSEQ multiplex PCR assay. For the multiplex PCR, a mixture combining 60 forward primers for TCR Vbeta segments and 13 reverse primers for TCR Jbeta segments was used. TCRdb took over this immuneACCESS table, retaining in-frame rearrangements with V and J assigned. Such tables are incomplete; in checked studies, under half of the missing clones stem from an unresolved V gene, and the remainder is unexplained. The sample contains approximately 150,000 clones, about 75% of them found a single time. Of the sample, over 2.5% falls within the top ten clones. Sequencing used PBMCs. The source of these receptors is a female donor in good health and CMV-seronegative.

The sample holds a few counts of this clone. The CDR3 coding sequence is TGCGCCAGCAGTGTAGGATTCCGGTTTGGGGAGCTCAACACCGGGGAGCTGTTTTTT. Translated: CASSVGFRFGELNTGELFF. This chain joins TRBV10-2 and TRBJ2-2; D perhaps matches TRBD2 (5 bases). The V gene lost 4 bases and the J gene lost 2 bases, with 23 bases spanning the gap. Germline V gene lookup returns CDR1 WSHSY and CDR2 SAAADI. The CDR3 consists of 19 residues.

V usage is TRBV7-9 and J usage is TRBJ2-1; 8 bases are a match to TRBD1. This CDR3 spans 16 amino acids. The germline V gene encodes CDR1 SEHNR and CDR2 FQNEAQ (reference sequence). With V trimmed by 5 bases and J by 7 bases, 13 bases remained unmatched. CDR3 DNA sequence: TGTGCCAGCAGCGCGCGACAGGGGAAGGTTAAGAATGAGCAGTTCTTC. Its protein product is CASSARQGKVKNEQFF.

The J gene is TRBJ2-7, the V gene TRBV6-6, with TRBD1 identical over 7 bases. The CDR3 spans 15 residues. Germline lookup yields CDR1 MNHNY and CDR2 SVGAGI (reference sequence). With V trimmed by 7 bases and J by 12 bases, 21 bases remained unmatched. The CDR3 loop reads CASNPHEDRPSPVYF. In nucleotides, the CDR3 is TGTGCCAGCAACCCGCACGAGGACAGGCCAAGCCCCGTGTACTTC.

The V call is TRBV27, the J call TRBJ1-5; D possibly corresponds to TRBD1 (5 bases). Trimming cost V 3 bases and J 1 base, with 7 bases left between them. Germline loops: CDR1 MNHEY, CDR2 SMNVEV (reference sequence). The CDR3 loop spans 14 amino acids. The CDR3 is CASSLGPSNQPQHF. In nucleotides, the CDR3 is TGTGCCAGCAGTTTGGGGCCGAGCAATCAGCCCCAGCATTTT.

This clone was observed a few times. The chain employs TRBV11-1 and TRBJ1-2, with D possibly matching TRBD1 (6 bases). Germline CDR1 SGHAT, CDR2 FQDESV (reference sequence). Trimming removed 5 bases at V and 6 bases at J, with 25 bases between. This CDR3 has 17 residues. This CDR3 reads CASSPPGLTGGPNGYTF. CDR3 DNA: TGTGCCAGCAGCCCCCCCGGGCTGACAGGCGGACCAAATGGCTACACCTTC.

The chain uses TRBV29-1 and TRBJ1-2; D ambiguous. Germline V gene sequence: CDR1 SQVTM, CDR2 ANQGSEA. This CDR3 spans 12 amino acids. The V end was cut by 4 bases, the J end by 4 bases, with 10 bases between. CDR3 sequence: CSVVAGSYGYTF. CDR3 nucleotides: TGCAGCGTTGTTGCAGGATCCTATGGCTACACCTTC.

The chain has TRBV6-1 and TRBJ1-2; 7 nucleotides line up with TRBD1. The length of the CDR3 is 17 residues. Germline values: CDR1 MNHNS, CDR2 SASEGT. The junction had 19 bases not matched to a gene; V was cut back by 4 bases and J by 8 bases. CDR3 sequence reads: CASSVGGLATGTKGYTF. Here the CDR3 DNA reads TGTGCCAGCAGTGTTGGTGGCCTGGCGACAGGGACAAAGGGCTACACCTTC.

The chain recombines TRBV6-5 with TRBJ2-1; the D is unclear. V lost 2 bases and J 0 bases, leaving 8 bases between the germline ends. The germline CDR1 and CDR2 sequences are MNHEY and SVGAGI. The CDR3 runs to 15 residues. This CDR3 reads CASSYQSSSYNEQFF. In DNA, the CDR3 is TGTGCCAGCAGTTACCAAAGTAGCTCCTACAATGAGCAGTTCTTC.

This chain links TRBV28 with TRBJ1-4, with D perhaps matching TRBD1 (6 bases). The CDR3 spans 12 residues. From germline, CDR1 is MDHEN and CDR2 SYDVKM. The V end lost 4 bases, the J end lost 7 bases, and 7 bases lay between the germline ends. CDR3 residues: CASSSRGEKLFF. In nucleotides, the CDR3 is TGTGCCAGCAGTTCCAGGGGTGAAAAACTGTTTTTT.

The chain links TRBV4-3 to TRBJ2-7, with D possibly matching TRBD2 (6 bases). Germline loops: CDR1 LGHNA, CDR2 YSLEER. The CDR3 covers 15 residues. V lost 1 base and J lost 2, with 12 bases in between. In DNA, the CDR3 is TGCGCCAGCAGCCAAGCGCGGGGACGGACCTACGAGCAGTACTTC. It encodes CASSQARGRTYEQYF.

The gene calls are TRBV6-1 and TRBJ2-7; TRBD2 matches at 8 bases. CDR3 length equals 13 residues. CDR1 and CDR2 (germline): MNHNS, SASEGT. The ends lost 6 bases at V and 4 bases at J; junction bases unmatched: 5. CDR3 sequence (DNA): TGTGCCAGCAGGGGACTAGGCCCGTACGAGCAGTACTTC. Its translation is CASRGLGPYEQYF.

The chain recombines TRBV11-1 with TRBJ2-7, with 7 bases fitting TRBD1. The V segment lost 5 bases and the J segment 3 bases; nucleotides outside the gene matches: 10. The CDR3 contains 15 residues. From germline, CDR1 is SGHAT and CDR2 FQDESV (reference sequence). CDR3 in DNA: TGTGCCAGCAGCCAACAAAGGGACAGACTCTACGAGCAGTACTTC. Amino acid sequence: CASSQQRDRLYEQYF.

The chain is built from TRBV18 and TRBJ2-3; D remains unclear. CDR1 and CDR2 from the germline V gene are KGHSH and LQKENI. This CDR3 has 12 amino acids. V was clipped by 3 bases and J by 2 bases, with 3 bases between them. In DNA, the CDR3 is TGTGCCAGCTCACCCTCCACAGATACGCAGTATTTT. The encoded protein is CASSPSTDTQYF.

V gene TRBV30 combines with J gene TRBJ2-7, with D possibly matching TRBD1 (6 bases). Germline assignment: CDR1 GTSNPN and CDR2 SVGIG (reference sequence). V was pared by 1 base and J by 2 bases, with 15 bases between. There are 15 residues in the CDR3. Written as DNA, the CDR3 is TGTGCCTGGAGTGCGGTTGGCAGGGGCACCTACGAGCAGTACTTC. It encodes CAWSAVGRGTYEQYF.

This rearrangement joins TRBV11-2 to TRBJ2-3; no clear D gene. CDR1 SGHAT and CDR2 FQNNGV come from the germline V gene. Between the trimmed V and J ends, which lost 1 base and 5 bases, there was a span of 16 bases. The CDR3 spans 16 residues. Here the CDR3 reads CASSLGRLDFGDTQYF. In nucleotides, the CDR3 is TGTGCCAGCAGCTTAGGTAGGCTAGACTTTGGAGATACGCAGTATTTT.

The rearrangement uses TRBV28 and TRBJ2-2, with unresolved D. The CDR3 contains 14 residues. Looked up from germline, CDR1 is MDHEN and CDR2 is SYDVKM. Trimming took off 7 bases at V and 3 bases at J, with 12 bases between the two ends. The CDR3: CASTKEWDTGELFF. The CDR3, as DNA: TGTGCCAGCACGAAGGAGTGGGACACCGGGGAGCTGTTTTTT.

The V gene is TRBV20-1, the J gene TRBJ2-7; D gene unclear. This CDR3 has 11 amino acids. V was cut by 6 bases and J by 3 bases, with 9 bases left in between. Germline V lookup: CDR1 DFQATT, CDR2 SNEGSKA (reference sequence). CDR3 residues: CSAARLYEQYF. In nucleotides, the CDR3 is TGCAGTGCGGCACGACTCTACGAGCAGTACTTC.

This chain joins TRBV10-3 and TRBJ2-7; 7 bases line up with TRBD2. V lost 4 bases to trimming and J lost 2 bases; unmatched junction nucleotides: 5. This CDR3 has 14 amino acids. CDR1 and CDR2 (germline): ENHRY, SYGVKD. The CDR3 reads CAISVAGETYEQYF. The CDR3 region has the DNA TGTGCCATCAGTGTTGCGGGGGAAACCTACGAGCAGTACTTC.

This sequence joins TRBV29-1 and TRBJ1-1, with D perhaps TRBD1 (6 bases). The CDR3 has 11 amino acids. Between the trimmed V and J ends, which lost 5 bases and 10 bases, there was a span of 14 bases. The germline V gene has CDR1 SQVTM and CDR2 ANQGSEA. The CDR3 sequence: CSVYKVTGAFF. CDR3 DNA: TGCAGCGTTTATAAGGTGACAGGAGCTTTCTTT.

The V gene is TRBV7-3, the J gene TRBJ1-2; 8 positions match TRBD1. Germline CDR1 and CDR2: SGHTA and FQGTGA. With 1 base clipped from V and 7 bases from J, the junction kept 5 bases outside the gene matches. The CDR3 consists of 14 residues. CDR3: CASSLSAGGAGYTF. The CDR3 coding sequence is TGTGCCAGCAGCTTAAGCGCAGGGGGCGCTGGCTACACCTTC.

The sample holds a few counts of this clone. The J gene is TRBJ1-2, the V gene TRBV7-9, with D unresolved. This CDR3 is built from 13 residues. Looked up from germline, CDR1 is SEHNR and CDR2 is FQNEAQ (reference sequence). Trimming took 7 bases from V and 8 from J, leaving 17 bases between them. CDR3 bases: TGTGCCAGCATCCAAGGTGGAGGGCGCGGCTACACCTTC. As protein: CASIQGGGRGYTF.

J is TRBJ1-1 and V is TRBV29-1; D is uncertain. The germline V gene encodes CDR1 SQVTM and CDR2 ANQGSEA. This CDR3 region has 11 residues. Trimming removed 6 bases at V and 1 base at J, with 6 bases between. CDR3 sequence reads: CSVTRNTEAFF. CDR3 sequence (DNA): TGCAGCGTGACAAGGAACACTGAAGCTTTCTTT.

As regards this clone: An end of the junction differs from the germline gene, which may be a read error. The V gene is TRBV7-2, the J gene TRBJ1-1; TRBD1 might be the D (5 bases). This CDR3 has 12 residues. The V gene's germline CDR1 is SGHTA and CDR2 FQGNSA. Here the CDR3 reads CASSFPGLGITF. The CDR3 nucleotides are TGTGCCAGCAGCTTCCCGGGACTCGGGATAACGTTT.